The 5 T cell receptor beta chains below come from one sample, sequenced in a study of OX40 agonist ivuxolimab in advanced cancers. TCRdb keeps only in-frame clones here, not all; method: immunoSEQ multiplex PCR. The sample contains 48,000 or so clones, about 90% of which appear only once. The sequencing here drew on CD4+ or CD8+ T cells sorted from blood, taken in a trial of the OX40 agonist ivuxolimab. These receptors all come from an adult with an advanced solid tumor such as melanoma, head and neck, liver or kidney cancer.

The rearrangement links TRBV27 to TRBJ2-2, with D perhaps TRBD2 (6 bases). The germline V gene has CDR1 MNHEY and CDR2 SMNVEV (reference sequence). The CDR3 spans 14 residues. V dropped 6 bases and J dropped 7 bases, with 15 bases sitting between them. The CDR3 DNA reads as TGTGCCAGCAGCCCGGGAGCCGGGGGCGGGGAGCTGTTTTTT. This gives the protein CASSPGAGGGELFF.

CDR3 residues: CASRDRNTEAFF. Here the CDR3 DNA reads TGTGCCAGCAGGGACCGGAACACTGAAGCTTTCTTT. The chain recombines TRBV11-2 with TRBJ1-1; unclear D gene. The CDR3 length is 12 residues. The V end was cut by 6 bases, the J end by 1 base, with 6 bases between. Germline V gene data show CDR1 as SGHAT and CDR2 as FQNNGV.

This chain links TRBV5-4 with TRBJ2-7; D remains unclear. The CDR3 length is 11 residues. Germline V lookup: CDR1 SGHNT, CDR2 YYREEE (reference sequence). Between the trimmed V and J ends, which lost 3 bases and 3 bases, there was a span of 4 bases. DNA of the CDR3: TGTGCCAGCAGCTCAGGCTACGAGCAGTACGTC. It codes for CASSSGYEQYV.

This chain uses TRBV6-5 with TRBJ1-2; D gene ambiguous. The V gene's germline CDR1 is MNHEY and CDR2 SVGAGI. The CDR3 spans 12 residues. Trimming took off 5 bases at V and 2 bases at J, with 6 bases between the two ends. CDR3 region: CASSEGNYGYTF. The CDR3 DNA reads as TGTGCCAGCAGTGAGGGAAACTATGGCTACACCTTC.

The sample holds a few counts of this clone. The chain carries TRBV10-1 and TRBJ1-1, with D possibly TRBD1 on 5 matching bases. The CDR3 runs to 12 residues. Germline loops: CDR1 WNHNN, CDR2 SYGVQD (reference sequence). V lost 3 bases and J 4 bases, leaving 6 bases between the germline ends. The CDR3 loop is CASSDDSTEAFF. The CDR3, as DNA: TGCGCCAGCAGTGACGACAGCACTGAAGCTTTCTTT.